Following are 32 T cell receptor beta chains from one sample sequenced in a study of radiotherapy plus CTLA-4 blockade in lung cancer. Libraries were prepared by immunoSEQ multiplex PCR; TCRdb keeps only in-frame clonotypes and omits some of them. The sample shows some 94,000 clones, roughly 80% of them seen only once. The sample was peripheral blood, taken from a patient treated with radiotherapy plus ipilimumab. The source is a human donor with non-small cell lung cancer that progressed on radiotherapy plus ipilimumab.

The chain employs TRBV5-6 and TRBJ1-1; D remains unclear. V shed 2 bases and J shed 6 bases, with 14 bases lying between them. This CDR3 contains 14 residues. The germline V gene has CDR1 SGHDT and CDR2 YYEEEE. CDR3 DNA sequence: TGTGCCAGCAGCTTTGCGGTTTTGTCTCCTGAAGCTTTCTTT. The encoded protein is CASSFAVLSPEAFF.

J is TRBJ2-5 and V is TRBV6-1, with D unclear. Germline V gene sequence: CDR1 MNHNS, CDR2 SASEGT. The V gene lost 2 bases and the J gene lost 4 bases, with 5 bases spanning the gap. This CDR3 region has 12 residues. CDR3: CASSELGETQYF. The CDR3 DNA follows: TGTGCCAGCAGTGAATTGGGAGAGACCCAGTACTTC.

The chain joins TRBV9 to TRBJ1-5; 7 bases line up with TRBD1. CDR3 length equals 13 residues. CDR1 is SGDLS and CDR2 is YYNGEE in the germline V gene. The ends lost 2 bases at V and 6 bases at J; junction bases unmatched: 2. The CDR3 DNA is TGTGCCAGCAGCGTGGGACAGACTCAGCCCCAGCATTTT. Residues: CASSVGQTQPQHF.

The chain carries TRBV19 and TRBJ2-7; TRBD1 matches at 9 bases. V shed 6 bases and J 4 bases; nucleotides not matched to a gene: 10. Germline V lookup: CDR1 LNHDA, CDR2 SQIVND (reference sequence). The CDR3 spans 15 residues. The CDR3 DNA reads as TGTGCCAGTAGCGCGTACAGGGGGCCTAGATACGAGCAGTACTTC. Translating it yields CASSAYRGPRYEQYF.

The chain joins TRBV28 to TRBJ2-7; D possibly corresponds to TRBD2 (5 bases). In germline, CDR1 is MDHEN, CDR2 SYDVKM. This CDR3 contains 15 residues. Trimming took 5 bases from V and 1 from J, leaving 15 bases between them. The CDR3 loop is CASSPWRTSSYEQYF. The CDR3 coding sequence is TGTGCCAGCAGTCCTTGGAGGACTTCATCCTACGAGCAGTACTTC. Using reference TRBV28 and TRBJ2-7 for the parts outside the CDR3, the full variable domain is DVKVTQSSRYLVKRTGEKVFLECVQDMDHENMFWYRQDPGLGLRLIYFSYDVKMKEKGDIPEGYSVSREKKERFSLILESASTNQTSMYLCASSPWRTSSYEQYFGPGTRLTVT.

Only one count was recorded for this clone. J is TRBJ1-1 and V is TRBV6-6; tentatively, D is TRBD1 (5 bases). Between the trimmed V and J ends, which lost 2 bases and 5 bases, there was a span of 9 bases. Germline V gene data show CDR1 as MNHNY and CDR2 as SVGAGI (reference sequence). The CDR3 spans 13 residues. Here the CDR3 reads CASSYDSQTEAFF. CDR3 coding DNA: TGTGCCAGCAGTTACGACAGCCAGACTGAAGCTTTCTTT.

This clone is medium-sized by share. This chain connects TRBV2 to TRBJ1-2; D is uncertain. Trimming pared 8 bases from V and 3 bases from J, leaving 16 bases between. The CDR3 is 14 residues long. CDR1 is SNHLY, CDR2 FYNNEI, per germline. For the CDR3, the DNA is TGTGCCAGCGCGTCAGGCAAAGCGGACTATGGCTACACCTTC. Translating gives CASASGKADYGYTF.

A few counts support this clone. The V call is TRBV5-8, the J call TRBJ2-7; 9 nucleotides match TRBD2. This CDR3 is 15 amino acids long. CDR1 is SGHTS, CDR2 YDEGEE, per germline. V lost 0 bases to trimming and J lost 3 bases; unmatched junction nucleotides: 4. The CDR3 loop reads CASSLASGNNYEQYV. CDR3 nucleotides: TGTGCCAGCAGCTTGGCTAGCGGGAACAACTACGAGCAGTACGTC.

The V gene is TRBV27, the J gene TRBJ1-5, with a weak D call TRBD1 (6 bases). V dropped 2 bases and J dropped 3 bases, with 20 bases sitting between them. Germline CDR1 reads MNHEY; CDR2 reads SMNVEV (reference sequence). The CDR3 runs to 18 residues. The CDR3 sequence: CASSLLQRGGQANQPQHF. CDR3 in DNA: TGTGCCAGCAGTTTACTCCAAAGGGGGGGGCAGGCCAATCAGCCCCAGCATTTT.

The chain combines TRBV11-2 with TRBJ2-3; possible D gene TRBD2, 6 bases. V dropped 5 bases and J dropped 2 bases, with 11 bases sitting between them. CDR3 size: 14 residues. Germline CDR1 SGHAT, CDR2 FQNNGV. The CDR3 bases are TGTGCCAGCAGCACCTGGACTAACACAGATACGCAGTATTTT. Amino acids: CASSTWTNTDTQYF.

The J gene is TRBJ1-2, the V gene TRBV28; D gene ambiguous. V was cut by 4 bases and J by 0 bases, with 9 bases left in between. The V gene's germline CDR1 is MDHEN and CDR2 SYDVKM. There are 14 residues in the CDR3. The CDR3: CASSSGVANYGYTF. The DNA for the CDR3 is TGTGCCAGCAGTTCCGGGGTAGCTAACTATGGCTACACCTTC.

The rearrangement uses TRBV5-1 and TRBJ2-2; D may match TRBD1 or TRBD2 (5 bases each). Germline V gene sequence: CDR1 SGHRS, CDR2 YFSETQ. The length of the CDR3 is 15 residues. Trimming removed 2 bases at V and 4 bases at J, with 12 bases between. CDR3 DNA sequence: TGCGCCAGCAGCTTTGCCGTAGGGACCACCGGGGAGCTGTTTTTT. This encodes CASSFAVGTTGELFF.

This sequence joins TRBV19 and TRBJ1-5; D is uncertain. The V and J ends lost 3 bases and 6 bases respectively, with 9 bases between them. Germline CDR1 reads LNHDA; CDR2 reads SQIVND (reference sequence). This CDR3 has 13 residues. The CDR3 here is CASSIGRSQPQHF. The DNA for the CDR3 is TGTGCCAGTAGTATCGGTCGTAGTCAGCCCCAGCATTTT.

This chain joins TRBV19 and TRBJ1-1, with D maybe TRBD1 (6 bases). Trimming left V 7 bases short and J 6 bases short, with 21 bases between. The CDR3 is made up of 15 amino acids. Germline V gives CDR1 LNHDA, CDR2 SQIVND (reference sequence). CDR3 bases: TGTGCCAGTATCGAACCCGGGGGCACTTTAGCTGAAGCTTTCTTT. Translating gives CASIEPGGTLAEAFF.

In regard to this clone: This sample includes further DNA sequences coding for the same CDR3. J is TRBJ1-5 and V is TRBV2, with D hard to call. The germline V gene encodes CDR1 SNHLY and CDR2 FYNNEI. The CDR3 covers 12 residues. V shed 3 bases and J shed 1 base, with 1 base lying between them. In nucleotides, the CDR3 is TGTGCCAGCAGTGACAGCAATCAGCCCCAGCATTTT. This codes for CASSDSNQPQHF. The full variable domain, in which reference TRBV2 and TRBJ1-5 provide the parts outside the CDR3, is EPEVTQTPSHQVTQMGQEVILRCVPISNHLYFYWYRQILGQKVEFLVSFYNNEISEKSEIFDDQFSVERPDGSNFTLKIRSTKLEDSAMYFCASSDSNQPQHFGDGTRLSIL.

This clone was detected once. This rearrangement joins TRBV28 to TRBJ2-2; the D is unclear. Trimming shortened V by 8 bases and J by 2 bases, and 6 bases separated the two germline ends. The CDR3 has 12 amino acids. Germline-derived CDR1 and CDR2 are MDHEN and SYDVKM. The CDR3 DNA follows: TGTGCCAGCGGGCCTAACACCGGGGAGCTGTTTTTT. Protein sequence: CASGPNTGELFF.

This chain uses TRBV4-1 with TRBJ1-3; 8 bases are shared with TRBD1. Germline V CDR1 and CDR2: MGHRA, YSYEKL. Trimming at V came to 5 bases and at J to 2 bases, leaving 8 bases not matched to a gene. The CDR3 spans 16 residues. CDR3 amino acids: CASSRSGGLAGNTIYF. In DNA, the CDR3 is TGCGCCAGCAGCAGATCAGGGGGCTTAGCTGGAAACACCATATATTTT.

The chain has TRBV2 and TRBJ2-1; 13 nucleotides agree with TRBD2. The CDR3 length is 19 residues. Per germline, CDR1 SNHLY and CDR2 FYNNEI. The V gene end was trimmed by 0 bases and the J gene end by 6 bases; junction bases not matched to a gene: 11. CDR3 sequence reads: CASSEALRVGTSGINEQFF. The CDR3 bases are TGTGCCAGCAGTGAAGCGCTTCGAGTCGGGACTAGCGGGATCAATGAGCAGTTCTTC.

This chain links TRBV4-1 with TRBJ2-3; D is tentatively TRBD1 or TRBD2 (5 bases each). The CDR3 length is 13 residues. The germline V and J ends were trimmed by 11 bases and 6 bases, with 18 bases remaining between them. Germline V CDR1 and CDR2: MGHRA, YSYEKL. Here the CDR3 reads CAVRDAEADTQYF. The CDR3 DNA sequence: TGCGCCGTCCGGGACGCAGAGGCTGATACGCAGTATTTT.

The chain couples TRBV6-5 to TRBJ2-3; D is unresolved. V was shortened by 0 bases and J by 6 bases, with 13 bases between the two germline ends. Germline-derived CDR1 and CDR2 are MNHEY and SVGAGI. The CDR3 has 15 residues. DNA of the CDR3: TGTGCCAGCAGTTACTCGCTAACCTCCGGGGATACGCAGTATTTT. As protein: CASSYSLTSGDTQYF.

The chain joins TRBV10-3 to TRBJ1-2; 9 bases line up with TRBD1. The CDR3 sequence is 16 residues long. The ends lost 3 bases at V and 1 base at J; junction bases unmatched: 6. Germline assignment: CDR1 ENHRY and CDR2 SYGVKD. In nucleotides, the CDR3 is TGTGCCATCAGTGACCCAGGGACAGGGCGTAACTATGGCTACACCTTC. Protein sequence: CAISDPGTGRNYGYTF.

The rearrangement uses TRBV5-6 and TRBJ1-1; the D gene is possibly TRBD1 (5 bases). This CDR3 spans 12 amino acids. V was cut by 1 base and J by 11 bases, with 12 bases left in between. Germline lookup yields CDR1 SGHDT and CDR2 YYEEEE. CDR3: CASSLITGLAFF. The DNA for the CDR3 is TGTGCCAGCAGCTTGATTACAGGTCTGGCTTTCTTT.

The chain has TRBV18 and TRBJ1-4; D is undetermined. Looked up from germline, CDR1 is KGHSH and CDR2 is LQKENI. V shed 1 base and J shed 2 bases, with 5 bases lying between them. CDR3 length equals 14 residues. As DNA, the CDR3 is TGTGCCAGCTCACCACGGGATACTAATGAAAAACTGTTTTTT. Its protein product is CASSPRDTNEKLFF. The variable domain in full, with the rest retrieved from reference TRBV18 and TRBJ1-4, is NAGVMQNPRHLVRRRGQEARLRCSPMKGHSHVYWYRQLPEEGLKFMVYLQKENIIDESGMPKERFSAEFPKEGPSILRIQQVVRGDSAAYFCASSPRDTNEKLFFGSGTQLSVL.

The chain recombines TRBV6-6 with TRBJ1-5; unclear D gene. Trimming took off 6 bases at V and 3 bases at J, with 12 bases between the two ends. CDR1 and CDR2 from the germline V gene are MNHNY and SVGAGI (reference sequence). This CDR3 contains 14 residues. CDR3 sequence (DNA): TGTGCCAGCAGGACGGACGGCCCCAATCAGCCCCAGCATTTT. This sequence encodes CASRTDGPNQPQHF.

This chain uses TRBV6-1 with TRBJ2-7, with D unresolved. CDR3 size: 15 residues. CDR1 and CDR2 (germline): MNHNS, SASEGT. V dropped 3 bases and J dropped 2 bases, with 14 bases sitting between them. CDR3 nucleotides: TGTGCCAGCAGTGAGACCAGACAACCGACCTACGAGCAGTACTTC. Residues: CASSETRQPTYEQYF.

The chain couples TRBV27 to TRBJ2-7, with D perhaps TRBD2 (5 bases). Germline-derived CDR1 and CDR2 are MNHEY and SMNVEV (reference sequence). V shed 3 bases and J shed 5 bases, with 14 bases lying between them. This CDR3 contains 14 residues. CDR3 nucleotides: TGTGCCAGCAGTTTCCGGGATTCGGGCGACGAGCAGTACTTC. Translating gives CASSFRDSGDEQYF.

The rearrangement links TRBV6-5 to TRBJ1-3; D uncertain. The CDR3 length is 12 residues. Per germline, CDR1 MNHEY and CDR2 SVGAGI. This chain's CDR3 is CATRSSGNTIYF. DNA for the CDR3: TGTGCTACCAGGAGCTCTGGAAACACCATATATTTT.

For the CDR3, the DNA is TGTGCCACCAGCAGAGATCTGGTAGCGGGAGTCAGCGGGGAGCTGTTTTTT. Its translation: CATSRDLVAGVSGELFF. The chain has TRBV15 and TRBJ2-2; 9 nucleotides match TRBD2. CDR1 and CDR2 (germline): LNHNV, YYDKDF (reference sequence). This CDR3 comprises 17 residues. The ends lost 0 bases at V and 7 bases at J; junction bases unmatched: 9.

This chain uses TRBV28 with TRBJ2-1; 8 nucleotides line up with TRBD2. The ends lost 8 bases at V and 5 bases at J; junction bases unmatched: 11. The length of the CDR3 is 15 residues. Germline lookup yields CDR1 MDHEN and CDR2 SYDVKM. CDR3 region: CASGSPGLGDNEQFF. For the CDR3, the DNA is TGTGCCAGCGGTAGTCCGGGACTAGGGGACAATGAGCAGTTCTTC. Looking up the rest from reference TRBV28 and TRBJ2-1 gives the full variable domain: DVKVTQSSRYLVKRTGEKVFLECVQDMDHENMFWYRQDPGLGLRLIYFSYDVKMKEKGDIPEGYSVSREKKERFSLILESASTNQTSMYLCASGSPGLGDNEQFFGPGTRLTVL.

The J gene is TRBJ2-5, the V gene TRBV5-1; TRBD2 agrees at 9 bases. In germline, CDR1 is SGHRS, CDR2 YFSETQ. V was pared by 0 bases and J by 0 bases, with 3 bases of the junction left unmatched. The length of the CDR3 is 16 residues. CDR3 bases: TGCGCCAGCAGCTTGGCTAGCGGGGCGTACCAAGAGACCCAGTACTTC. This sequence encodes CASSLASGAYQETQYF.

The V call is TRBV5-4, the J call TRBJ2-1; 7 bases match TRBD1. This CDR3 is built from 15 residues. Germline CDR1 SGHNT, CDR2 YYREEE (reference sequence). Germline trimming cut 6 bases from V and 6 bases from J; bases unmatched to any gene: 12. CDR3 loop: CASTRQGRFRNEQFF. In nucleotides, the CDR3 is TGTGCCAGCACCCGACAGGGTAGGTTTCGCAATGAGCAGTTCTTC.

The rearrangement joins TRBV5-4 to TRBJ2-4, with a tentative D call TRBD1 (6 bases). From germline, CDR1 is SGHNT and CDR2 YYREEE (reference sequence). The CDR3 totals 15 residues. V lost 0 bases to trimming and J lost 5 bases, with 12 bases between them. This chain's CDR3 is CASSLVSAGENIQYF. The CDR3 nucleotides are TGTGCCAGCAGCTTGGTTTCCGCAGGGGAAAACATTCAGTACTTC.